These 8 T cell receptor beta chains were sequenced from one sample in a study of blood T cells in healthy people across ages. A sample-barcoded 5' primer and a J-beta primer mix were used in a second PCR of about 6 to 11 cycles. In TCRdb, the 5' RACE reads were re-called with MiXCR into one record per CDR3 protein. The sample shows 750,000 to 950,000 distinct CDR3 sequences, under 30% of them seen only once. These same data were also listed under a study on T cells of mothers and their children.

Sequenced input: blood. These receptors all stem from a boy under 18 in good health.

In its sample, this clonotype was seen a few times. As DNA, the CDR3 is TGCAGTGCTAGTGGCCCGGGGGGAGAGACCCAGTACTTC. Amino acids: CSASGPGGETQYF. V usage is TRBV20-1 and J usage is TRBJ2-5; 7 nucleotides agree with TRBD2. The CDR3 runs to 13 residues. Germline loops: CDR1 DFQATT, CDR2 SNEGSKA (reference sequence). V dropped 3 bases and J dropped 4; count of bases not matched to a gene: 5.

This clonotype has only a few counts. The rearrangement uses TRBV6-6 and TRBJ1-1; a weak D match, TRBD1 (5 bases). Germline V gene sequence: CDR1 MNHNY, CDR2 SVGAGI (reference sequence). V was clipped by 7 bases and J by 3 bases, with 9 bases between them. CDR3 length: 12 amino acids. The CDR3 nucleotides read TGTGCCAGCACGGGGGGGTACACTGAAGCTTTCTTT. This encodes CASTGGYTEAFF.

The CDR3 loop reads CSARTGSTYGYTF. For the CDR3, the DNA is TGCAGTGCTAGGACAGGTTCTACGTATGGCTACACCTTC. J is TRBJ1-2 and V is TRBV20-1; possible D gene TRBD1, 6 bases. Germline V gene data show CDR1 as DFQATT and CDR2 as SNEGSKA (reference sequence). V dropped 3 bases and J dropped 5 bases, with 13 bases sitting between them. This CDR3 is built from 13 residues.

This clonotype turned up a few times. The rearrangement uses TRBV2 and TRBJ1-4; TRBD1 matches 8 bases. Germline V gives CDR1 SNHLY, CDR2 FYNNEI. This CDR3 has 14 amino acids. The trim removed 4 bases at V and 3 bases at J, leaving 1 base unmatched. CDR3 sequence reads: CASSGQGSNEKLFF. CDR3 bases: TGTGCCAGCAGTGGACAGGGGTCTAATGAAAAACTGTTTTTT.

CDR3 sequence (DNA): TGTGCCACCAGCTCCCAGACAGCGATGAACACTGAAGCTTTCTTT. It encodes CATSSQTAMNTEAFF. The V call is TRBV15, the J call TRBJ1-1; tentative D call: TRBD1 (5 bases). Per the germline V gene, CDR1 is LNHNV and CDR2 is YYDKDF (reference sequence). V lost 5 bases and J lost 0, with 13 bases in between. This CDR3 is built from 15 residues.

The chain combines TRBV27 with TRBJ1-1, with D uncertain. Deletions cut 6 bases from V and 0 bases from J, with 11 bases between. Germline-derived CDR1 and CDR2 are MNHEY and SMNVEV (reference sequence). The CDR3 runs to 14 residues. The CDR3 sequence: CASSMARLNTEAFF. Written as DNA, the CDR3 is TGTGCCAGCAGCATGGCGCGACTGAACACTGAAGCTTTCTTT.

The chain couples TRBV12-3 or TRBV12-4 to TRBJ2-3, with 9 bases matching TRBD2. J was trimmed by 4 bases and V by 3 bases; bases with no gene match: 2. The CDR3 sequence is 14 residues long. For the CDR3, the DNA is TGTGCCAGCAGTTTTAGCGGGGGCTCAGATACGCAGTATTTT. Its protein product is CASSFSGGSDTQYF.

The CDR3 DNA sequence: TGCGCCAGCAGCCAAATGGTTGGGTTGGGACAGGGGGCGTGGAGGCAGTTCTTC. Residues: CASSQMVGLGQGAWRQFF. This chain uses TRBV4-1 with TRBJ2-1, with 12 positions matching TRBD1. The CDR3 is made up of 18 amino acids. J was trimmed by 12 bases and V by 2 bases; bases with no gene match: 17. In germline, CDR1 is MGHRA, CDR2 YSYEKL.